The rows below give T cell receptor beta chains drawn from one sample of a study of OX40 agonist ivuxolimab in advanced cancers. This table comes from immunoSEQ multiplex PCR, and its TCRdb copy is limited to in-frame clones, with some not included. The data contain 45,000 to 60,000 clones, 90% to 95% of them singletons. Sequencing used CD4+ or CD8+ T cells sorted from blood, obtained in a trial of the OX40 agonist ivuxolimab. The receptors come from an adult with an advanced solid tumor such as melanoma, head and neck, liver or kidney cancer. Each CDR3 is given with its conserved first and last residue. The order of the fields is V gene, J gene, clone size, D gene, CDR3 DNA, CDR3 protein. A D gene is named only where the DNA matches it firmly. The size entry is marked missing in some rows and otherwise reads once, few, many or a size class.

TRBV6-5	TRBJ2-7	few	TRBD2	TGTGCCAGCAGTTACGGGAGCGGGAGACGCGAGCAGTACTTC	CASSYGSGRREQYF
TRBV6-5	TRBJ2-5	-	-	TGTGCCAGCAGTTTTATCGGGATTCAAGAGACCCAGTACTTC	CASSFIGIQETQYF
TRBV30	TRBJ2-3	-	-	TGTGCCTGGAGAGGGGTTGGGGATGGGACAGATACGCAGTATTTT	CAWRGVGDGTDTQYF
TRBV19	TRBJ1-2	once	-	TGTGCCAGTAGTATAGGACCCTACTATGGCTACACCTTC	CASSIGPYYGYTF
TRBV29-1	TRBJ2-1	few	TRBD1	TGCAGCGTTGAGGTCCCCTGGTCCGGGACAGGGGTCAATGAGCAGTTCTTC	CSVEVPWSGTGVNEQFF
TRBV19	TRBJ2-7	once	-	TGTGCCAGTAGTATAGTACAGGACAGCTCCTACGAGCAGTACTTC	CASSIVQDSSYEQYF
TRBV28	TRBJ2-7	once	-	TGTGCCAGCGAGCCGGACGGTTATTCCTACGAGCAGTACTTC	CASEPDGYSYEQYF
TRBV11-1	TRBJ2-7	-	-	TGTGCCAGCAGCTTAGGGGGAAACGAGCAGTACTTC	CASSLGGNEQYF
TRBV28	TRBJ2-2	-	TRBD2	TGTGCCAGCAGTTCAGCGGGATACACCGGGGAGCTGTTTTTT	CASSSAGYTGELFF
TRBV5-6	TRBJ2-7	-	-	TGTGCCAGCAGCTTGGGACAGAGAACCTACGAGCAGTACTTC	CASSLGQRTYEQYF
TRBV6-1	TRBJ1-3	-	-	TGTGCCAGCAGTGAGGAGGTTCTAGGTGGAAACACCATATATTTT	CASSEEVLGGNTIYF
TRBV6-5	TRBJ1-1	-	-	TGTGCCAGCAGTTATGCGGGGGCCACTGAAGCTTTCTTT	CASSYAGATEAFF
TRBV7-6	TRBJ2-1	-	-	TGTGCCAGCAGCTTAGCCCCAACCGGAGTCCCCTACAATGAGCAGTTCTTC	CASSLAPTGVPYNEQFF
TRBV6-5	TRBJ2-1	-	-	TGTGCCAGCGGCGGAGGGTACAATGAGCAGTTCTTC	CASGGGYNEQFF
TRBV4-3	TRBJ2-7	-	TRBD1	TGCGCCAGCAGCCAAGATTTTACGGAAGCAGGGGGCTACGAGCAGTACTTC	CASSQDFTEAGGYEQYF
TRBV9	TRBJ2-2	-	-	TGTGCCAGCAGCGTGCCCTGGGGCGCTCCGAACACCGGGGAGCTGTTTTTT	CASSVPWGAPNTGELFF
TRBV19	TRBJ2-7	-	-	TGTGCCAGCCGGGACCCCTCCTACGAGCAGTACTTC	CASRDPSYEQYF
TRBV19	TRBJ2-1	-	TRBD1	TGTGCCAGTAGTACGGGACAGGGGGCCAATGAGCAGTTCTTC	CASSTGQGANEQFF
TRBV21-1	TRBJ2-1	-	-	TGTGCCAGCAGCAAAGTGTGGAGCTCCTACAATGAGCAGTTCTTC	CASSKVWSSYNEQFF
TRBV2	TRBJ2-1	-	-	TGTGCCAGCAGTGACCGACCGGAATTAAGCTCCTACAATGAGCAGTTCTTC	CASSDRPELSSYNEQFF
TRBV27	TRBJ1-1	-	-	TGTGCCAGCACCCGTGGCATTGAAGCTTTCTTT	CASTRGIEAFF
TRBV30	TRBJ1-3	-	-	TGTGCCTGGAGTGTTTGGAGCTCTGGAAACACCATATATTTT	CAWSVWSSGNTIYF
TRBV5-4	TRBJ2-7	-	TRBD1	TGTGCCAGCAGCTTCGGACAGGGGGCTGAAGAGCAGTACTTC	CASSFGQGAEEQYF
TRBV27	TRBJ2-7	-	-	TGTGCCAGCAGTCTTATCGCAAGGGGCTCCTCGGACGAGCAGTACTTC	CASSLIARGSSDEQYF
TRBV13	TRBJ2-7	-	TRBD1	TGTGCCAGCAGCTCAAGGACAGGGGGCGGAGGGTACGAGCAGTACTTC	CASSSRTGGGGYEQYF
TRBV7-2	TRBJ2-1	-	-	TGTGCCAGCAGCTTAGTGGGCGGGACATCTTACAATGAGCAGTTCTTC	CASSLVGGTSYNEQFF